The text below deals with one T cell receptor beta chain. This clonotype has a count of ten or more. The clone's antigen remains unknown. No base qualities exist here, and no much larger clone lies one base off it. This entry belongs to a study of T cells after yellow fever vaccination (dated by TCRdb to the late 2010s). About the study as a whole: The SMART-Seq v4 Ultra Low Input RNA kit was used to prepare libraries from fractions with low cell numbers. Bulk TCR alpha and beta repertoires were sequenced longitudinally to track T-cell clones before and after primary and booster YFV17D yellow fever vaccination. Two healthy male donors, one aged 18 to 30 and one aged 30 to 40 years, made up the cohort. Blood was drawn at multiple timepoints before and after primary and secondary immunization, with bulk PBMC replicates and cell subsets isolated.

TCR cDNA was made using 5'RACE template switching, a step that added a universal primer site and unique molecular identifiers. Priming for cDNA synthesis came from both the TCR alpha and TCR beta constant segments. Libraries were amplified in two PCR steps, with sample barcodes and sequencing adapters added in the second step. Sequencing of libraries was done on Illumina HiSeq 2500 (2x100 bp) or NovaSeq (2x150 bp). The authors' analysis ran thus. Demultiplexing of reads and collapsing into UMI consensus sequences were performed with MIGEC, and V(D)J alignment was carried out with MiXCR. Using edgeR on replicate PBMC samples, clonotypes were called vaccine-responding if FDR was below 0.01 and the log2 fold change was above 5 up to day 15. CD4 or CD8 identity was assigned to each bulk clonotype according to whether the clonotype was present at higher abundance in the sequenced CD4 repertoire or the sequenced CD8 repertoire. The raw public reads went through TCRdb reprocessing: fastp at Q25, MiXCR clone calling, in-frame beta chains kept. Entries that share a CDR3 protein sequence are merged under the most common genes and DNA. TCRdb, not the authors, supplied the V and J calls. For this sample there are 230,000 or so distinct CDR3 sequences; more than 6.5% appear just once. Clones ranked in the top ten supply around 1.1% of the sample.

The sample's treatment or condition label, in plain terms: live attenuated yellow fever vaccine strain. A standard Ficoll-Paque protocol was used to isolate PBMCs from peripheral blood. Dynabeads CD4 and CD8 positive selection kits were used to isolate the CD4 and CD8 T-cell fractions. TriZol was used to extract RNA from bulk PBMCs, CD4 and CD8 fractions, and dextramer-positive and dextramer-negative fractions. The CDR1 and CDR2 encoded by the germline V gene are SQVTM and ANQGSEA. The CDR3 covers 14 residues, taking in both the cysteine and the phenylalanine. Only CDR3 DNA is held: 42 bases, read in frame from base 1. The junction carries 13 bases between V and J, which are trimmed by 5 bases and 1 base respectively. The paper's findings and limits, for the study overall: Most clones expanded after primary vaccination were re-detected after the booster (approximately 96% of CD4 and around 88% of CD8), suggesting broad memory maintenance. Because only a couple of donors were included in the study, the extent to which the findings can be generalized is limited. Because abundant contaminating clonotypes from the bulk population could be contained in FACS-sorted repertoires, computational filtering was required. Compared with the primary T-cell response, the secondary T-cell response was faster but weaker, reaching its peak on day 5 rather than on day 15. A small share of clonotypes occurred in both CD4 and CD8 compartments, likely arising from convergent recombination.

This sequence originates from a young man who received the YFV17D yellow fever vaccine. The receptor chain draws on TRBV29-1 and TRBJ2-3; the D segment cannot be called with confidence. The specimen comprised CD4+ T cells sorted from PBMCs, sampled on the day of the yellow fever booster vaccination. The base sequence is TGCAGCGTTCGACTGCCGGGCGGCACAGATACGCAGTATTTT. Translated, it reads CSVRLPGGTDTQYF.